These 18 T cell receptor beta chains were all obtained from the same sample, sequenced in a study of tumor and adjacent non-tumor tissue in lung cancer. This sample's RNA came from whole unsorted tissue. More than 3 cm separated this lung sample from the edge of the tumor. Three rounds of nested PCR, following a modified ARM-PCR protocol, produced the TCRbeta library. TCRdb called the multiplex PCR reads again in MiXCR, with one record for every CDR3 protein. The profile covers 90,000 to 100,000 distinct CDR3 sequences, with 75% to 90% appearing a single time and more than 30% taken by the ten largest. The sequenced sample was distant non-tumor lung tissue. The receptor source for this set is a man in his fifties or sixties with small cell lung cancer.

This clonotype has only one observation. A read error may produce the germline difference seen at one junction end. The chain combines TRBV11-2 with TRBJ2-1, with a possible D match to TRBD1 (5 bases). The CDR3 spans 14 residues. CDR1 SGHAT and CDR2 FQNNGV come from the germline V gene. CDR3 in DNA: TGTGCCGGCCAGGAACGGCAGGGCAACAATGAGCAGTTCTTT. The encoded protein is CAGQERQGNNEQFF.

In the case of this clonotype: A much more abundant neighbour one base away suggests this may be a read error. This rearrangement joins TRBV28 to TRBJ1-1; 10 bases line up with TRBD1. This CDR3 is 14 amino acids long. The V segment lost 6 bases and the J segment 7 bases; nucleotides outside the gene matches: 8. Per germline, CDR1 MDHEN and CDR2 SYDVKM. Here the CDR3 DNA reads TGTGCCAGCAGGGGGCCGGGACAGGGGATTGAAGCTTTCTTT. Residues: CASRGPGQGIEAFF.

As to this clonotype: At one end, the junction sequence differs from germline, possibly due to a read error. This sequence joins TRBV6-2 or TRBV6-3 and TRBJ2-7, with 9 positions matching TRBD2. Germline V gene data show CDR1 as MNHEY and CDR2 as SVGEGT. The CDR3 is 14 residues long. The CDR3: CTSKIAGAPMKQYF. The CDR3 DNA follows: TGTACCAGCAAGATAGCGGGAGCCCCCATGAAGCAGTACTTC.

The rearrangement links TRBV2 to TRBJ1-4; 7 nucleotides line up with TRBD1. V shed 8 bases and J 5 bases; nucleotides not matched to a gene: 8. Germline values: CDR1 SNHLY, CDR2 FYNNEI. CDR3 length: 14 residues. The CDR3 is CASARQGRNEKLFF. CDR3 bases: TGTGCCAGCGCGAGACAGGGAAGGAATGAAAAACTGTTTTTT.

In regard to this clonotype: One base away lies a much larger clone, so this may be a sequencing read error. This CDR3 fails to terminate in the conserved phenylalanine or tryptophan, so it likely reflects a read error. The V gene is TRBV2, the J gene TRBJ1-1; D may be TRBD1 (5 bases). V was trimmed by 5 bases and J by 3 bases, leaving 19 bases between them. The CDR3 length is 16 residues. Germline lookup yields CDR1 SNHLY and CDR2 FYNNEI. CDR3 nucleotide sequence: TGTGCCAGCAGTCAGTTGGGGGGGGAGAGGGACACTGAAGCTTTCGTT. Translating it yields CASSQLGGERDTEAFV.

This sequence joins TRBV29-1 and TRBJ2-7, with D possibly TRBD2 on 6 matching bases. This CDR3 is 14 amino acids long. V shed 8 bases and J shed 4 bases, with 21 bases lying between them. Germline V CDR1 and CDR2: SQVTM, ANQGSEA. As DNA, the CDR3 is TGCAGCATCAAAGAGCGGGTACACTCTTACGAGCAGTACTTC. It specifies CSIKERVHSYEQYF.

On this clonotype: An end of the junction differs from the germline gene, which may be a read error. The rearrangement links TRBV6-1 to TRBJ2-5, with unresolved D. CDR3 length: 16 residues. Germline values: CDR1 MNHNS, CDR2 SASEGT. CDR3 sequence: CASSESGGIGPEIQYF. The CDR3 DNA sequence: TGTGCCAGCAGTGAATCGGGTGGGATCGGTCCGGAGATCCAGTACTTC.

Regarding this clonotype: As the CDR3 is not closed by the conserved phenylalanine or tryptophan, this likely results from a read error. The V and J genes are TRBV11-3 and TRBJ2-5; 7 bases match TRBD2. The CDR3 consists of 13 residues. The ends lost 8 bases at V and 2 bases at J; junction bases unmatched: 5. The germline CDR1 and CDR2 sequences are SGHNT and YENEEA. The DNA for the CDR3 is TGTGCCAGCGGGGAGGGGCCGCAAGAGACCCAGTACATT. Protein: CASGEGPQETQYI.

Here the CDR3 reads CASATGGRDYGYTF. Here the CDR3 DNA reads TGTGCCAGCGCGACCGGGGGCCGAGACTATGGCTACACCTTC. The chain joins TRBV6-1 to TRBJ1-2; D possibly corresponds to TRBD1 (6 bases). This CDR3 is built from 14 residues. CDR1 is MNHNS, CDR2 SASEGT, per germline. Trimming took 8 bases from V and 3 from J, leaving 16 bases between them.

As regards this clonotype: One end of the junction fails to match germline, which may point to a read error. The chain uses TRBV4-1 and TRBJ2-5; no firm D call. In germline, CDR1 is MGHRA, CDR2 YSYEKL. The CDR3 sequence is 13 residues long. The DNA of the CDR3 is TGCGCTAGCAGCCGAGATCACCAAAAGACCCAGTACTTC. Translation: CASSRDHQKTQYF.

Worth noting for this clonotype: A junction end diverges from the germline sequence, so it may reflect a read error. This chain connects TRBV4-1 to TRBJ2-1; D gene uncertain. From germline, CDR1 is MGHRA and CDR2 YSYEKL. The CDR3 has 12 amino acids. The CDR3 DNA reads TGCGTCAGCAGCCACGTTAACGTCAATCAGTTCTTC. Its translation: CVSSHVNVNQFF.

Remarks on this clonotype: A much larger clonotype is one base distant, so this may be a read error. V usage is TRBV5-4 and J usage is TRBJ1-2, with a tentative D call TRBD1 (6 bases). The ends were cut back, 6 bases at V and 8 bases at J, with 20 bases in the middle. The CDR3 is 14 residues long. From germline, CDR1 is SGHNT and CDR2 YYREEE (reference sequence). CDR3 loop: CASNLGGARAGYTF. The DNA of the CDR3 is TGTGCCAGCAACCTGGGGGGGGCGCGGGCAGGCTACACCTTC.

The chain has TRBV12-3 or TRBV12-4 and TRBJ1-6; 9 bases line up with TRBD1. After removal of 5 bases from V and 18 bases from J, the junction contained 11 bases not matched to a gene. The CDR3 contains 13 residues. The CDR3 DNA reads as TGTGCCAGCAGTGCGGGACAGGGTTCACTCCCCCACTTT. The encoded protein is CASSAGQGSLPHF.

The V call is TRBV12-3 or TRBV12-4, the J call TRBJ2-5; D is perhaps TRBD2 (6 bases). The CDR3 has 13 residues. Trimming cost V 6 bases and J 8 bases, with 16 bases left between them. As DNA, the CDR3 is TGTGCCAGCAGATTGCGGGACCGAGAAACCCAGTACTTC. It encodes CASRLRDRETQYF.

The chain employs TRBV11-2 and TRBJ2-5, with D perhaps assigned TRBD1 or TRBD2 (5 bases each). Near its end, the DNA agrees better with TRBJ2-1, so the J call may be wrong. Per germline, CDR1 SGHAT and CDR2 FQNNGV. The CDR3 length is 18 residues. The CDR3 loop is CASSPSAGTRGAQETQFF. In DNA form, the CDR3 reads TGTGCCAGCAGCCCGTCGGCCGGAACTAGGGGAGCACAAGAGACCCAGTTCTTC.

For this clonotype: A much bigger clone sits one base away, suggesting this may be a read error. The CDR3 end shows no conserved phenylalanine or tryptophan, and so a read error is likely. V usage is TRBV28 and J usage is TRBJ2-7; no definite D call. V was shortened by 1 base and J by 3 bases, with 10 bases between the two germline ends. Germline assignment: CDR1 MDHEN and CDR2 SYDVKM. There are 14 residues in the CDR3. The CDR3 bases are TGTGCCAGCAGTTTATTTTCCAGACTCTACGAGCAGTACCTC. The encoded protein is CASSLFSRLYEQYL.

J is TRBJ2-3 and V is TRBV11-3; D possibly uses TRBD1 or TRBD2 (5 bases each). Germline CDR1 SGHNT, CDR2 YENEEA. V lost 6 bases, J lost 10 bases, and 29 bases lay in between. This CDR3 is built from 17 residues. The CDR3, as DNA: TGTGCCAGCAGAGAGGCTCGTGATGGGACCCCGAATCATGCGCAGTATTTT. Its translation: CASREARDGTPNHAQYF.

For this clonotype: Mismatch with germline at one junction end may stem from a read error. The chain combines TRBV11-1 with TRBJ2-7; 7 bases fit TRBD1. The CDR3 runs to 12 residues. Germline assignment: CDR1 SGHAT and CDR2 FQDESV (reference sequence). This CDR3 reads CASSRQGREQYF. The CDR3 region has the DNA TGTGCCAGCAGCAGACAGGGACGCGAGCAATACTTC.